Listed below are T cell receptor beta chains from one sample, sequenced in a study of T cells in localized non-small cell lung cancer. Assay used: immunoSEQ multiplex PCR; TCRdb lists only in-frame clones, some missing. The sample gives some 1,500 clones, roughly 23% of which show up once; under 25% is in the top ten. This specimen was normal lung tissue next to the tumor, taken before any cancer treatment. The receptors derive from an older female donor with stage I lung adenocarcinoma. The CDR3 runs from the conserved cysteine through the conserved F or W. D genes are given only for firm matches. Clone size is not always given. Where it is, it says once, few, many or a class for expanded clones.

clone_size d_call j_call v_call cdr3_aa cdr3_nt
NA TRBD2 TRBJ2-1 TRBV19 CASSITGLVKNSQFF TGTGCCAGTAGTATAACGGGACTAGTTAAAAATTCACAGTTCTTC
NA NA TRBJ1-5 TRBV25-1 CASSDNSGGFNQPQHF TGTGCCAGCAGTGACAACTCCGGGGGATTCAATCAGCCCCAGCATTTT
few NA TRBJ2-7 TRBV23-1 CASSQPPCAADSYEQYF TGCGCCAGCAGTCAACCCCCCTGTGCGGCCGACTCCTACGAGCAGTACTTC
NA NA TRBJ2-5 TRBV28 CASSPPPLQETQYF TGTGCCAGCAGCCCGCCCCCGTTACAAGAGACCCAGTACTTC
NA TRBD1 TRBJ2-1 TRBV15 CATRTGRSYNEQFF TGTGCCACGAGGACAGGGAGATCCTACAATGAGCAGTTCTTC
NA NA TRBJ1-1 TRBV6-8 CASSYLLGEAFF TGTGCCAGCAGTTACCTTTTGGGGGAAGCTTTCTTT
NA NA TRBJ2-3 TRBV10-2 CASSEWRAALAPTDTQYF TGCGCCAGCAGTGAGTGGAGAGCGGCCCTAGCGCCGACAGATACGCAGTATTTT
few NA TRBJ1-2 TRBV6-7 CASSELEGGDYTF TGTGCCAGCAGTGAATTGGAGGGGGGCGACTACACCTTC
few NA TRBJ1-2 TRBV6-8 CASTKIANYGYTF TGTGCCAGCACCAAGATAGCTAACTATGGCTACACCTTC
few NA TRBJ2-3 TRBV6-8 CAINIRLGDTQYF TGTGCCATCAACATCAGACTCGGAGATACGCAGTATTTT